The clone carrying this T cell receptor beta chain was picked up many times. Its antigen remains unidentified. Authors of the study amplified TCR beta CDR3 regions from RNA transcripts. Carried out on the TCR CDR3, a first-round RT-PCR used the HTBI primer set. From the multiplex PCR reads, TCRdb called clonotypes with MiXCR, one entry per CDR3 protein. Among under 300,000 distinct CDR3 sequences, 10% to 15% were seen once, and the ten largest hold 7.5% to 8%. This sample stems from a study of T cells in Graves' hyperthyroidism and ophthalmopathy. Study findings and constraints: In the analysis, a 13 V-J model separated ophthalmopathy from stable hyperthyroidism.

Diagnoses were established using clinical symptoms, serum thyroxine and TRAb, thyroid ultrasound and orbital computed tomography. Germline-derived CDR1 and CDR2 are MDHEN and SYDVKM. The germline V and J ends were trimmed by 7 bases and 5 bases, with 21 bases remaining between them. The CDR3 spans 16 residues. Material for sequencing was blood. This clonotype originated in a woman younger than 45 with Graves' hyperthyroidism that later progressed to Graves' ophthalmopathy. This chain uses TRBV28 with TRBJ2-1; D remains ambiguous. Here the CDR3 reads CASIPSMVAVHNEQFF. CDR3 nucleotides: TGTGCCAGCATCCCATCGATGGTTGCGGTACACAATGAGCAGTTCTTC.